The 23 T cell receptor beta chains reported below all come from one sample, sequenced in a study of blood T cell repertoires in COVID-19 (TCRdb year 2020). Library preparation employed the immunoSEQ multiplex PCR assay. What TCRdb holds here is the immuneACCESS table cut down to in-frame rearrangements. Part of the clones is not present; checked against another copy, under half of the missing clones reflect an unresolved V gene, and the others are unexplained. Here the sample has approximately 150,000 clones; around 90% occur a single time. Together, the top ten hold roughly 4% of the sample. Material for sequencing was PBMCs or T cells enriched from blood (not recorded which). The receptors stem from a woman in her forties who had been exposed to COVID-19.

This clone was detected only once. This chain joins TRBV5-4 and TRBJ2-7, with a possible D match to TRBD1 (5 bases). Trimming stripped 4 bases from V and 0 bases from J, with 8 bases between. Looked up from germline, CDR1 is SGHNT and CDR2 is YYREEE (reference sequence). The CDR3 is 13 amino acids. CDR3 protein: CASSDDSSYEQYF. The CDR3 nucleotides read TGTGCCAGCAGCGACGACAGCTCCTACGAGCAGTACTTC.

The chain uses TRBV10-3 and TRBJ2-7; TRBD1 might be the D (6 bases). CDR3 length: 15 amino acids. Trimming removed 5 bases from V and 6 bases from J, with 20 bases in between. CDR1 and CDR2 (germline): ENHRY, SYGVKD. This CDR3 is CAISSGTNDGGEQYF. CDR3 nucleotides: TGTGCCATCAGTTCCGGGACAAATGACGGAGGCGAGCAGTACTTC.

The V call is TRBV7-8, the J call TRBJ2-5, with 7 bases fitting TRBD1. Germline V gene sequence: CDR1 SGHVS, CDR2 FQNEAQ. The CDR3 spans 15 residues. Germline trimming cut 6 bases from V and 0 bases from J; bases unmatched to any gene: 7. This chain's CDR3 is CASRFRGRDQETQYF. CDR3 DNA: TGTGCCAGCAGATTCAGGGGGAGAGACCAAGAGACCCAGTACTTC.

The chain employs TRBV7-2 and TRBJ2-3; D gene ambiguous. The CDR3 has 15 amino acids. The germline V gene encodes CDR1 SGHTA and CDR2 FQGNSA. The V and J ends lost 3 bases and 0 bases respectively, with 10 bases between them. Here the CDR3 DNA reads TGTGCCAGCAGCTTTTTGTTTTATAGCACAGATACGCAGTATTTT. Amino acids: CASSFLFYSTDTQYF.

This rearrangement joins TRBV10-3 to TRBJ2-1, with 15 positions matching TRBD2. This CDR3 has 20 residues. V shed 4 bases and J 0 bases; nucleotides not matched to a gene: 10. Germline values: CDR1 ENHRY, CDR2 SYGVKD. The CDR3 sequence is CAISGLGTSGGSSSYNEQFF. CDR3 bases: TGTGCCATCAGTGGCCTCGGGACTAGCGGGGGGTCAAGCTCCTACAATGAGCAGTTCTTC.

Written as DNA, the CDR3 is TGTGCCAGCAGTGAAGTGCGGGGTCAGGGCCATTCACCCCTCCACTTT. It is translated as CASSEVRGQGHSPLHF. The chain uses TRBV6-1 and TRBJ1-6; tentative D call: TRBD1 (5 bases). CDR3 length equals 16 residues. Per germline, CDR1 MNHNS and CDR2 SASEGT. The V end lost 1 base, the J end lost 8 bases, and 15 bases lay between the germline ends.

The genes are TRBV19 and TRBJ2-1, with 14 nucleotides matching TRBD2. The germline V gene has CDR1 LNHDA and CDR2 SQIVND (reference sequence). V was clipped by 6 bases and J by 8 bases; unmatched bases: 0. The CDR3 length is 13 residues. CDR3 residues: CASRGLAGDEQFF. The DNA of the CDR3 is TGTGCCAGTAGGGGACTAGCGGGAGATGAGCAGTTCTTC.

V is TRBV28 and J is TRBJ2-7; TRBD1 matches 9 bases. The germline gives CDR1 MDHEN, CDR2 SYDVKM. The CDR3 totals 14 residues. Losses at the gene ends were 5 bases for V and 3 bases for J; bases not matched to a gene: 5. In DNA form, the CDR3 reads TGTGCCAGCAGTCAAACAGGGGGCAGCTACGAGCAGTACTTC. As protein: CASSQTGGSYEQYF.

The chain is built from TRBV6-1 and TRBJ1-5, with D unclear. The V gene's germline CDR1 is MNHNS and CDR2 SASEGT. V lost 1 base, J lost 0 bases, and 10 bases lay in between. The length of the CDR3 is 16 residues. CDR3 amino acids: CASSEGSRYSNQPQHF. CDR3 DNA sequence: TGTGCCAGCAGTGAAGGGAGCAGATATAGCAATCAGCCCCAGCATTTT.

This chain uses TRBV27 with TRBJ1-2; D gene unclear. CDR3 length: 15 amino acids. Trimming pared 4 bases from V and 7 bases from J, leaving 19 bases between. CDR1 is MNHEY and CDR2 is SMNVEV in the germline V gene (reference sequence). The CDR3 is CASSSTQWGGGGYTF. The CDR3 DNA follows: TGTGCCAGCAGTTCCACACAGTGGGGAGGTGGTGGCTACACCTTC.

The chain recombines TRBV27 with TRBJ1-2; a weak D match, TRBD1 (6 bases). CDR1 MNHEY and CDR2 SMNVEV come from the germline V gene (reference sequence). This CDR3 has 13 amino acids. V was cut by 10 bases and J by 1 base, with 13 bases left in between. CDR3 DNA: TGTGCCACCCGGACAGCTATTAACTATGGCTACACCTTC. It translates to CATRTAINYGYTF.

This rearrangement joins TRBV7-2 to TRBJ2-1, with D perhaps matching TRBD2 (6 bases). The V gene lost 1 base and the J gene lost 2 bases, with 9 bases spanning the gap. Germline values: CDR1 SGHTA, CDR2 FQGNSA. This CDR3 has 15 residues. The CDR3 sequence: CASSLVAEAYNEQFF. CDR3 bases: TGTGCCAGCAGCTTAGTAGCGGAAGCCTACAATGAGCAGTTCTTC.

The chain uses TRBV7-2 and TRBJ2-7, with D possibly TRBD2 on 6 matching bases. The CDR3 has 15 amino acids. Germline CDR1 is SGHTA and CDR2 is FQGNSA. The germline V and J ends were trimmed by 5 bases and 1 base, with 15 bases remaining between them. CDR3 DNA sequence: TGTGCCAGCAGCCCTTCGGGGACTTCGTCCTACGAGCAGTACTTC. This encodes CASSPSGTSSYEQYF.

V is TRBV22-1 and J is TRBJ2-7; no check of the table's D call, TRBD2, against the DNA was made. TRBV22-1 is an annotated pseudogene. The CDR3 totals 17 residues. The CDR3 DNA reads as TGTCCTGGGAGCGTTTGGGGGGGCAGAGCAAGATTATACGAGCAGTACTTC. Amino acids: CPGSVWGGRARLYEQYF.

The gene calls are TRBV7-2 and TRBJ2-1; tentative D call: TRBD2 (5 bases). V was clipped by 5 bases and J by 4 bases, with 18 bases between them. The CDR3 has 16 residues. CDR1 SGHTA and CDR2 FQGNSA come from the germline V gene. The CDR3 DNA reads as TGTGCCAGCAGCCGCAGCCGTCCGGGGTCATACAATGAGCAGTTCTTC. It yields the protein CASSRSRPGSYNEQFF.

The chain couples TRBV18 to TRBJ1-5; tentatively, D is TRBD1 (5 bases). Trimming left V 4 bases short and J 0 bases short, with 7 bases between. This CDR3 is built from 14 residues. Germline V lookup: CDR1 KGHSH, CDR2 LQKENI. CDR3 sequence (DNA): TGTGCCAGCTCACAGGGGTCTAGCAATCAGCCCCAGCATTTT. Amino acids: CASSQGSSNQPQHF.

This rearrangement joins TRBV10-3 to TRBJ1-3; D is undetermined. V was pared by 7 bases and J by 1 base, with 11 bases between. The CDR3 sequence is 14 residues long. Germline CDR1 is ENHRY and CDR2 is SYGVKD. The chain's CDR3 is CAINSPRSGNTIYF. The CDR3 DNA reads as TGTGCCATCAATTCCCCGAGGTCTGGAAACACCATATATTTT.

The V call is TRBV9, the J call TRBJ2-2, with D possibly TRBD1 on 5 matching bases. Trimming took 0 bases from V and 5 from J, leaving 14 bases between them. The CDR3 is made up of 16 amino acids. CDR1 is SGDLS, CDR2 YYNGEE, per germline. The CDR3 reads CASSVVVTERTGELFF. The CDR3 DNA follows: TGTGCCAGCAGCGTAGTCGTGACAGAGAGGACCGGGGAGCTGTTTTTT.

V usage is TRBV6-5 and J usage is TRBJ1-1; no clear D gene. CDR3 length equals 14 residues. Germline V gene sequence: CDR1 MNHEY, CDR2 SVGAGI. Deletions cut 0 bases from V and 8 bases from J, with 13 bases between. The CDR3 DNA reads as TGTGCCAGCAGTTACTCCCACCCTAGGTCGGAAGCTTTCTTT. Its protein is CASSYSHPRSEAFF.

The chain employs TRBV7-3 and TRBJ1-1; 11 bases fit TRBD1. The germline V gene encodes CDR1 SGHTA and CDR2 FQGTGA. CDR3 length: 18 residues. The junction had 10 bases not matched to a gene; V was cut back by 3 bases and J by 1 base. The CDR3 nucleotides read TGTGCCAGCAGCTTGGTCGGGACAGGGGGATTTAGGAACACTGAAGCTTTCTTT. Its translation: CASSLVGTGGFRNTEAFF. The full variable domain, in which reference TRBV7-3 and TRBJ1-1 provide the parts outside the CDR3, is GAGVSQTPSNKVTEKGKYVELRCDPISGHTALYWYRQSLGQGPEFLIYFQGTGAADDSGLPNDRFFAVRPEGSVSTLKIQRTERGDSAVYLCASSLVGTGGFRNTEAFFGQGTRLTVV.

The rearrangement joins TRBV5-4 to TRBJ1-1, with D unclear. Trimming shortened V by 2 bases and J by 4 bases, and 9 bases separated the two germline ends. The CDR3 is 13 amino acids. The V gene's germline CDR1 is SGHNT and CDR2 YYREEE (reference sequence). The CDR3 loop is CASSLATVTEAFF. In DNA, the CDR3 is TGTGCCAGCAGCTTAGCGACGGTCACTGAAGCTTTCTTT.

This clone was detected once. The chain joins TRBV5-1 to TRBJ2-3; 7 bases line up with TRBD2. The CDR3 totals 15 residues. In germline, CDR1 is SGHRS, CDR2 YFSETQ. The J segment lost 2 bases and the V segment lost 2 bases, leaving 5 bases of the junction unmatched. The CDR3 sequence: CASSFPAGVTDTQYF. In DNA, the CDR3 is TGCGCCAGCAGCTTCCCCGCGGGGGTCACAGATACGCAGTATTTT.

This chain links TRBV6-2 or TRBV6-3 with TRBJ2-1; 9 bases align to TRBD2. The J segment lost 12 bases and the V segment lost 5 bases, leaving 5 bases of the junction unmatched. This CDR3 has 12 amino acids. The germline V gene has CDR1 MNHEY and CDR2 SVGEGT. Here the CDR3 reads CASSRTSASQFF. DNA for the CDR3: TGTGCCAGCAGTCGGACTAGCGCGTCGCAGTTCTTC.